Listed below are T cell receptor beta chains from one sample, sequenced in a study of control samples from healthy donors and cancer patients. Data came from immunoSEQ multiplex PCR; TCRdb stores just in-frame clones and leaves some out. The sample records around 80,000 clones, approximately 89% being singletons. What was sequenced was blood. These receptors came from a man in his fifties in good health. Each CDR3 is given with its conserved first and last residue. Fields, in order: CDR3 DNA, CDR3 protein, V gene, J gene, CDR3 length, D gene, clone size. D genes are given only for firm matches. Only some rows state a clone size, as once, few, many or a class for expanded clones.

TGTGCCAGCAGCTTAGCAACCGGACGGACTATCTATGGCTGCACCTTC,CASSLATGRTIYGCTF,TRBV11-2,TRBJ1-2,16,NA,once
TGCGCCAGCAGCTTGGTAGCGGGGGGACCTTACAATGAGCAGTTCTTC,CASSLVAGGPYNEQFF,TRBV5-1,TRBJ2-1,16,TRBD2,NA
TGTGCCAGCAGTTATTGGGGACAGAGCAATCAGCCCCAGCATTTT,CASSYWGQSNQPQHF,TRBV6-6,TRBJ1-5,15,TRBD1,NA
TGTGCCAGCAGCAGAGACCTCCCCGATACGCAGTATTTT,CASSRDLPDTQYF,TRBV7-2,TRBJ2-3,13,NA,NA
TGTGCCAGCTCACCGCGGCAGGGGGCTACCACTGAAGCTTTCTTT,CASSPRQGATTEAFF,TRBV18,TRBJ1-1,15,TRBD1,NA
TGTGCCAGCAGCTCCCAACAGGGGGCGCATGGCTACACCTTC,CASSSQQGAHGYTF,TRBV7-2,TRBJ1-2,14,TRBD1,NA
TGTGCCTGGAGTAGCGGACAGGGTGGAGATTCACCCCTCCACTTT,CAWSSGQGGDSPLHF,TRBV30,TRBJ1-6,15,TRBD1,NA
TGTGCCAGCAGCACTGGCCCAGCAAACTATGGCTACACCTTC,CASSTGPANYGYTF,TRBV5-8,TRBJ1-2,14,NA,NA
TGTGCCACCAGTGGGAGTTGGGCGGGGAACACTGAAGCTTTCTTT,CATSGSWAGNTEAFF,TRBV24-1,TRBJ1-1,15,NA,NA
TGTGCCAGCAGTTTTGGGACGGCCGGGAGCAATCAGCCCCAGCATTTT,CASSFGTAGSNQPQHF,TRBV6-6,TRBJ1-5,16,NA,NA
TGTGCCAGCAGCGTAGTAAGCGGGGATTATAATGAGCAGTTCTTC,CASSVVSGDYNEQFF,TRBV9,TRBJ2-1,15,TRBD2,NA
TGTGCCAGCAGCTTATACGGGAGCTCCTACGAGCAGTACTTC,CASSLYGSSYEQYF,TRBV11-3,TRBJ2-7,14,NA,NA
TGTGCCAGCAGCCGAGTAAACTATGGCTACACCTTC,CASSRVNYGYTF,TRBV3-1/TRBV3-2,TRBJ1-2,12,NA,NA
TGTGCCACCAGTGATCCTACGACAGATAACTATGGCTACACCTTC,CATSDPTTDNYGYTF,TRBV24-1,TRBJ1-2,15,NA,NA
TGTGCCAGTAGTCCAGGGTTGAACTATGGCTACACCTTC,CASSPGLNYGYTF,TRBV19,TRBJ1-2,13,NA,NA
TGTGCCAGCAGGGAGACAGGGTCAGGAAACACCATATATTTT,CASRETGSGNTIYF,TRBV7-2,TRBJ1-3,14,TRBD1,NA
TGTGCCAGCAGCTTAGGGGTAGCCACAGATACGCAGTATTTT,CASSLGVATDTQYF,TRBV7-2,TRBJ2-3,14,NA,NA
TGTGCCAGCAGTTACTCGCCCGTCTCTTCGAGGGAGCAGTACTTC,CASSYSPVSSREQYF,TRBV6-5,TRBJ2-7,15,NA,once
TGTGCCAGCAGCCCAGGACTAGTCCAAGAGACCCAGTACTTC,CASSPGLVQETQYF,TRBV11-3,TRBJ2-5,14,TRBD2,NA
TGTGCCAGCAGTGAAGATGGCAGGGCGTATGGCTACACCTTC,CASSEDGRAYGYTF,TRBV2,TRBJ1-2,14,NA,few
TGTGCCAGCAGCACGGGACAGGGGGCCTACTACGAGCAGTACTTC,CASSTGQGAYYEQYF,TRBV7-2,TRBJ2-7,15,TRBD1,NA
TGTGCCTGGAGTGTCGGACAGCCCGGTGGCTATGGCTACACCTTC,CAWSVGQPGGYGYTF,TRBV30,TRBJ1-2,15,NA,NA
TGTGCCAGCAGTACACTGGACCTCTCAGATACGCAGTATTTT,CASSTLDLSDTQYF,TRBV27,TRBJ2-3,14,NA,NA
TGCGCCAGCAGCTGGGTGGACTTTTCCACCGGGGAGCTGTTTTTT,CASSWVDFSTGELFF,TRBV5-1,TRBJ2-2,15,NA,few
TGTGCCAGCAGTTTATCGTCCACCTATCAGCCCCAGCATTTT,CASSLSSTYQPQHF,TRBV27,TRBJ1-5,14,NA,NA
TGTGCCAGCAGCATACAGGGGGTGGGAAACACCATATATTTT,CASSIQGVGNTIYF,TRBV3-1/TRBV3-2,TRBJ1-3,14,TRBD1,NA